The 23 T cell receptor beta chains below were found in one sample sequenced in a study of T cells in tuberculosis. Sequencing was performed with immunoSEQ multiplex PCR; in TCRdb, only in-frame clones are kept and a portion is missing. The table has 60,000 or so clones, around 81% seen once. Thawed, overnight-rested PBMC were stained with GMM-loaded CD1B tetramer, viability dye and anti-CD3, then sorted. C32 glucose monomycolate from Rhodococcus equi was loaded onto the CD1B tetramers. The sample comprised CD1b-GMM tetramer-negative cells sorted from PBMCs. These receptor sequences come from an adult woman with latent tuberculosis.

The J gene is TRBJ1-1, the V gene TRBV25-1, with D tentatively TRBD1 (5 bases). Germline V gene sequence: CDR1 MGHDK, CDR2 SYGVNS. V lost 9 bases and J 10 bases, leaving 18 bases between the germline ends. CDR3 length equals 12 residues. This CDR3 is CASPRRGSGAFF. CDR3 bases: TGTGCCAGTCCCAGGCGGGGGAGCGGAGCTTTCTTT.

The genes are TRBV2 and TRBJ1-3; D perhaps matches TRBD1 (6 bases). Germline CDR1 is SNHLY and CDR2 is FYNNEI. V lost 5 bases to trimming and J lost 0 bases, with 14 bases between them. CDR3 length: 16 residues. The CDR3 DNA follows: TGTGCCAGCAGTACCAATAGGGGGAGCTCTGGAAACACCATATATTTT. This sequence encodes CASSTNRGSSGNTIYF. The full variable domain, its missing parts supplied by reference TRBV2 and TRBJ1-3, is EPEVTQTPSHQVTQMGQEVILRCVPISNHLYFYWYRQILGQKVEFLVSFYNNEISEKSEIFDDQFSVERPDGSNFTLKIRSTKLEDSAMYFCASSTNRGSSGNTIYFGEGSWLTVV.

The chain is built from TRBV5-1 and TRBJ1-3; 8 bases are a match to TRBD1. The CDR3 extends over 14 amino acids. Germline assignment: CDR1 SGHRS and CDR2 YFSETQ. After removal of 5 bases from V and 4 bases from J, the junction contained 5 bases not matched to a gene. CDR3 nucleotides: TGCGCCAGCAGTTTGACAGGGGCCGGAAACACCATATATTTT. Translating gives CASSLTGAGNTIYF.

The chain has TRBV4-2 and TRBJ2-3; no clear D gene. V was pared by 1 base and J by 7 bases, with 6 bases between. CDR1 and CDR2 from the germline V gene are LGHNA and YNFKEQ. The CDR3 is made up of 12 amino acids. The CDR3 region has the DNA TGTGCCAGCAGCCAAGTTGCGAATACGCAGTATTTT. Its translation is CASSQVANTQYF.

The chain links TRBV7-8 to TRBJ2-1; TRBD2 aligns across 10 bases. From germline, CDR1 is SGHVS and CDR2 FQNEAQ. There are 15 residues in the CDR3. V trimming: 2 bases; J trimming: 8 bases; junction bases outside the gene matches: 6. In nucleotides, the CDR3 is TGTGCCAGCAGCTTACTAGCGGGAGCACGGGATGAGCAGTTCTTC. Translating gives CASSLLAGARDEQFF.

This clone is a singleton in its sample. This sequence joins TRBV28 and TRBJ2-7, with TRBD1 as a possible D gene (8 bases). Trimming took off 8 bases at V and 6 bases at J, with 14 bases between the two ends. Germline loops: CDR1 MDHEN, CDR2 SYDVKM. The CDR3 runs to 12 residues. The CDR3 spells CASLSGTGEQYF. The CDR3 nucleotides read TGTGCCAGCTTAAGCGGGACAGGCGAGCAGTACTTC.

This clone was observed once. The chain is built from TRBV29-1 and TRBJ1-2; D might be TRBD1 (6 bases). Looked up from germline, CDR1 is SQVTM and CDR2 is ANQGSEA. This CDR3 has 16 amino acids. The V gene lost 2 bases and the J gene lost 8 bases, with 24 bases spanning the gap. CDR3 protein: CSVEPALGQGPGGYTF. Written as DNA, the CDR3 is TGCAGCGTTGAACCCGCCCTGGGCCAGGGGCCAGGGGGCTACACCTTC.

This clone was seen a single time. V gene TRBV7-6 combines with J gene TRBJ1-1; 8 positions agree with TRBD1. Germline V gene sequence: CDR1 SGHVS, CDR2 FNYEAQ. CDR3 length: 14 amino acids. J gave up 1 base and V 5 bases, and 3 bases lay outside the gene matches. CDR3 loop: CASSRGTGNTEAFF. The CDR3 DNA reads TGTGCCAGCAGCCGCGGGACAGGGAACACTGAAGCTTTCTTT.

Only one count was recorded for this clone. The genes are TRBV6-5 and TRBJ1-1, with D possibly TRBD1 on 5 matching bases. V was clipped by 6 bases and J by 1 base, with 9 bases between them. The CDR3 consists of 13 residues. Looked up from germline, CDR1 is MNHEY and CDR2 is SVGAGI. In nucleotides, the CDR3 is TGTGCCAGCAGAACACAGGAGAACACTGAAGCTTTCTTT. This gives the protein CASRTQENTEAFF.

This rearrangement joins TRBV7-3 to TRBJ2-5, with a possible D match to TRBD2 (5 bases). Trimming stripped 5 bases from V and 3 bases from J, with 10 bases between. Germline V gene data show CDR1 as SGHTA and CDR2 as FQGTGA. CDR3 length: 13 residues. Written as DNA, the CDR3 is TGTGCCAGCAGCCGGACTTCTAAAGAGACCCAGTACTTC. Protein: CASSRTSKETQYF.

This clone came up a few times. This same CDR3 is encoded by further DNA sequences in the sample. V is TRBV7-8 and J is TRBJ2-6; TRBD2 is a possible D gene (5 bases). The CDR3 is 16 residues long. The V gene lost 3 bases and the J gene lost 0 bases, with 9 bases spanning the gap. Per the germline V gene, CDR1 is SGHVS and CDR2 is FQNEAQ. CDR3: CASSLGAVSGANVLTF. DNA of the CDR3: TGTGCCAGCAGCTTGGGAGCTGTCTCTGGGGCCAACGTCCTGACTTTC.

The gene calls are TRBV2 and TRBJ1-2, with a possible D match to TRBD1 (6 bases). V was cut by 6 bases and J by 3 bases, with 11 bases left in between. The V gene's germline CDR1 is SNHLY and CDR2 FYNNEI. The CDR3 contains 13 residues. Here the CDR3 DNA reads TGTGCCAGCAGCGAGGGACAACACTATGGCTACACCTTC. Residues: CASSEGQHYGYTF.

The rearrangement joins TRBV27 to TRBJ2-2, with 8 bases identical to TRBD2. Trimming took 6 bases from V and 4 from J; bases not matched to a gene: 13. This CDR3 is built from 17 residues. Per germline, CDR1 MNHEY and CDR2 SMNVEV (reference sequence). The CDR3 sequence is CASRSSGGGTFTGELFF. The DNA of the CDR3 is TGTGCCAGCAGATCATCGGGCGGGGGGACCTTCACCGGGGAGCTGTTTTTT.

The genes are TRBV19 and TRBJ1-5; 7 bases map to TRBD1. The V gene's germline CDR1 is LNHDA and CDR2 SQIVND (reference sequence). The CDR3 is 13 amino acids. Unmatched junction bases numbered 8, after V lost 8 bases and J lost 7 bases. Here the CDR3 DNA reads TGTGCCAGTTTGGACAGGCGAGGACAGCCCCAGCATTTT. Translated: CASLDRRGQPQHF. Full variable domain (remainder filled in from reference TRBV19 and TRBJ1-5): DGGITQSPKYLFRKEGQNVTLSCEQNLNHDAMYWYRQDPGQGLRLIYYSQIVNDFQKGDIAEGYSVSREKKESFPLTVTSAQKNPTAFYLCASLDRRGQPQHFGDGTRLSIL.

The CDR3 nucleotides read TGTGCCAGCAGCCCCACCGGACAGGTTTCCTACGAGCAGTACTTC. As protein: CASSPTGQVSYEQYF. This rearrangement joins TRBV11-3 to TRBJ2-7; 7 bases fit TRBD1. Germline CDR1 is SGHNT and CDR2 is YENEEA. This CDR3 has 15 residues. J was trimmed by 1 base and V by 5 bases; bases with no gene match: 8.

This clone has a single count. The junction and the germline gene differ at one end; a read error may be behind it. The J gene is TRBJ2-1, the V gene TRBV13; 9 bases agree with TRBD1. CDR3 length: 12 amino acids. In germline, CDR1 is PRHDT, CDR2 FYEKMQ (reference sequence). This CDR3 reads CASSLGDRAQFF. The CDR3, as DNA: TGTGCCAGCAGCCTAGGGGACAGGGCGCAGTTCTTC. Based on the CDR3 plus reference TRBV13 and TRBJ2-1, the full variable domain is AAGVIQSPRHLIKEKRETATLKCYPIPRHDTVYWYQQGPGQDPQFLISFYEKMQSDKGSIPDRFSAQQFSDYHSELNMSSLELGDSALYFCASSLGDRAQFFGPGTRLTVL.

The chain recombines TRBV6-5 with TRBJ2-5; 9 positions match TRBD1. Germline lookup yields CDR1 MNHEY and CDR2 SVGAGI. V was pared by 6 bases and J by 5 bases, with 7 bases of the junction left unmatched. There are 14 residues in the CDR3. CDR3 sequence: CASSTTGGRETQYF. For the CDR3, the DNA is TGTGCCAGCAGCACTACAGGGGGCCGGGAGACCCAGTACTTC.

This chain uses TRBV14 with TRBJ2-3, with D possibly being TRBD1 (6 bases). The CDR3 extends over 17 amino acids. V was trimmed by 1 base and J by 5 bases, leaving 19 bases between them. Germline V gene data show CDR1 as SGHDN and CDR2 as FVKESK. CDR3 coding DNA: TGTGCCAGCAGCCAAGGACGGGACAACCCCGCGGGAGATACGCAGTATTTT. Amino acid sequence: CASSQGRDNPAGDTQYF.

Notes on this clone: At one boundary the junction diverges from the germline segment, which might be a read error. This chain links TRBV7-2 with TRBJ1-5; D remains ambiguous. From germline, CDR1 is SGHTA and CDR2 FQGNSA. This CDR3 contains 14 residues. The CDR3: CASRLDTRNQPQHF. The CDR3 nucleotides read TGTGCCAGCAGGTTAGACACCCGCAATCAGCCCCAGCATTTT.

The gene calls are TRBV6-1 and TRBJ2-7, with 7 bases matching TRBD2. CDR1 is MNHNS, CDR2 SASEGT, per germline. There are 14 residues in the CDR3. Germline trimming cut 7 bases from V and 3 bases from J; bases unmatched to any gene: 9. The CDR3 DNA follows: TGTGCCAGCACCTCAGCGGGAATCTTCTACGAGCAGTACTTC. Translating gives CASTSAGIFYEQYF.

This chain links TRBV2 with TRBJ1-1, with TRBD1 identical over 7 bases. This CDR3 spans 13 amino acids. Germline V gene lookup returns CDR1 SNHLY and CDR2 FYNNEI. The V and J ends lost 8 bases and 4 bases, in that order; junction bases with no gene match: 7. This chain's CDR3 is CASARQGVTEAFF. CDR3 nucleotide sequence: TGTGCCAGCGCAAGACAGGGCGTCACTGAAGCTTTCTTT.

The chain has TRBV4-1 and TRBJ1-2; TRBD1 agrees at 10 bases. This CDR3 has 15 residues. The germline V gene has CDR1 MGHRA and CDR2 YSYEKL. V was clipped by 0 bases and J by 7 bases; unmatched bases: 5. The DNA for the CDR3 is TGCGCCAGCAGCCAAGATCAGGGACAGGGGACTGGCTACACCTTC. This encodes CASSQDQGQGTGYTF.

The chain uses TRBV5-1 and TRBJ2-7; TRBD1 is a possible D gene (6 bases). CDR1 is SGHRS, CDR2 YFSETQ, per germline. Trimming removed 2 bases at V and 5 bases at J, with 14 bases between. The CDR3 loop spans 14 amino acids. CDR3: CASSFQDRPHEQYF. The CDR3 nucleotides read TGCGCCAGCAGCTTCCAAGACAGGCCTCACGAGCAGTACTTC.